What follows are 9 T cell receptor beta chains derived from one specimen sequenced in a study of beta chain features in type 1 diabetes. As every portion of the isolated RNA was reverse transcribed, the sequencing read expressed TCRB transcripts. Produced via immunoSEQ multiplex PCR; TCRdb's table is partial and in-frame only. The table shows roughly 250,000 clones, with roughly 21% occurring only once. Points from the study as a whole: Shortening of TCRB CDR3s, moderate but significant, appeared in all four CD4+ subsets of Type 1 diabetes patients.

For these receptors, no antigen is known. Input material: naive CD4+ T cells from blood. The receptors stem from a middle-aged woman with type 1 diabetes.

The chain joins TRBV30 to TRBJ2-1; 9 bases are a match to TRBD2. J lost 7 bases, V lost 3 bases, and 13 bases had no gene match. Germline CDR1 is GTSNPN and CDR2 is SVGIG (reference sequence). The CDR3 is 16 residues long. The chain's CDR3 is CAWSSPAWREGNEQFF. CDR3 coding DNA: TGTGCCTGGAGCTCCCCCGCTTGGCGGGAGGGTAATGAGCAGTTCTTC.

This clone was observed a few times. The V gene is TRBV7-2, the J gene TRBJ1-5, with D perhaps matching TRBD1 (5 bases). Germline V gives CDR1 SGHTA, CDR2 FQGNSA. V gave up 5 bases and J gave up 6 bases, with 14 bases separating them. The CDR3 is 14 amino acids. Written as DNA, the CDR3 is TGTGCCAGCAGCGAAAGGGGTTGGGGTCAGCCCCAGCATTTT. Its translation is CASSERGWGQPQHF.

The gene calls are TRBV5-1 and TRBJ2-2, with 8 nucleotides matching TRBD1. The CDR3 covers 16 residues. V trimming: 4 bases; J trimming: 2 bases; junction bases outside the gene matches: 7. The germline gives CDR1 SGHRS, CDR2 YFSETQ. The CDR3: CASSPTDRANTGELFF. The CDR3 region has the DNA TGCGCCAGCAGCCCTACGGACAGGGCTAACACCGGGGAGCTGTTTTTT.

This clone was seen a handful of times. V gene TRBV9 combines with J gene TRBJ2-1, with TRBD1 matching over 7 bases. Germline lookup yields CDR1 SGDLS and CDR2 YYNGEE. The CDR3 contains 15 residues. Trimming removed 0 bases from V and 4 bases from J; junction bases left unmatched: 4. The CDR3 is CASSVGQGAYNEQFF. The CDR3 nucleotides are TGTGCCAGCAGCGTAGGACAGGGTGCGTACAATGAGCAGTTCTTC.

The table lists this clone with a few counts. The chain joins TRBV28 to TRBJ2-5, with 11 bases matching TRBD2. This CDR3 spans 15 amino acids. V dropped 6 bases and J dropped 1; count of bases not matched to a gene: 4. Germline V gives CDR1 MDHEN, CDR2 SYDVKM. CDR3 in DNA: TGTGCCAGCAGACGTAGCGGGAGGGCCCAAGAGACCCAGTACTTC. It specifies CASRRSGRAQETQYF.

There are a few counts of this clone. V is TRBV15 and J is TRBJ1-2; possible D gene TRBD1, 5 bases. This CDR3 region has 16 residues. Germline loops: CDR1 LNHNV, CDR2 YYDKDF (reference sequence). Trimming left V 1 base short and J 3 bases short, with 15 bases between. The CDR3 nucleotides are TGTGCCACCAGCAGAGGTGGCACAGGCCGGGACTATGGCTACACCTTC. It translates to CATSRGGTGRDYGYTF.

The V gene is TRBV6-5, the J gene TRBJ2-3; 7 bases match TRBD2. The germline V gene has CDR1 MNHEY and CDR2 SVGAGI. The CDR3 loop spans 16 amino acids. V dropped 0 bases and J dropped 4; count of bases not matched to a gene: 7. CDR3 in DNA: TGTGCCAGCAGTTACTCGACCGGGGGGAGGGCAGATACGCAGTATTTT. Amino acid sequence: CASSYSTGGRADTQYF.

The gene calls are TRBV28 and TRBJ1-5; a possible D gene is TRBD1 (5 bases). The CDR3 contains 13 residues. The V gene's germline CDR1 is MDHEN and CDR2 SYDVKM. V dropped 2 bases and J dropped 7 bases, with 9 bases sitting between them. The CDR3 sequence: CASSLQGGQPQHF. The CDR3, as DNA: TGTGCCAGCAGTTTACAGGGCGGCCAGCCCCAGCATTTT.

V usage is TRBV5-1 and J usage is TRBJ2-1; D might be TRBD2 (6 bases). The CDR3 length is 18 residues. CDR1 and CDR2 (germline): SGHRS, YFSETQ. The germline V and J ends were trimmed by 3 bases and 2 bases, with 21 bases remaining between them. The CDR3: CASSSRGGALPAYNEQFF. In DNA form, the CDR3 reads TGCGCCAGCAGCTCACGAGGAGGGGCCCTACCCGCCTACAATGAGCAGTTCTTC.